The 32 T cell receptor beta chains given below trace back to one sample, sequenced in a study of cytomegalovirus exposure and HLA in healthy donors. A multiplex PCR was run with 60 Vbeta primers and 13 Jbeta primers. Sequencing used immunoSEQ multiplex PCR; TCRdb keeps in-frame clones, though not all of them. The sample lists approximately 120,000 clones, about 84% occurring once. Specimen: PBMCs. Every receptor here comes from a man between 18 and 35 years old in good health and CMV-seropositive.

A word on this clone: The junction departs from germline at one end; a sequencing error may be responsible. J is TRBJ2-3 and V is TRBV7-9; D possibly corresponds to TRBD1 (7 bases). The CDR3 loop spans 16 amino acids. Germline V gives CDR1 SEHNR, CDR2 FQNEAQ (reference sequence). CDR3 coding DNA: TGTTCCAGCAGCCCCAGGGGGGCCATCAGCACAGATACGCAGTATTTT. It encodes CSSSPRGAISTDTQYF.

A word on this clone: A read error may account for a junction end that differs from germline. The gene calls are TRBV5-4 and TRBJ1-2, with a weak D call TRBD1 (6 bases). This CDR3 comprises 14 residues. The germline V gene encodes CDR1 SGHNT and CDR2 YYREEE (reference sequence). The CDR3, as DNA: TGTGCCGGCAGCTATCAGGGGAGTAACTATGGCTACACCTTC. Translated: CAGSYQGSNYGYTF.

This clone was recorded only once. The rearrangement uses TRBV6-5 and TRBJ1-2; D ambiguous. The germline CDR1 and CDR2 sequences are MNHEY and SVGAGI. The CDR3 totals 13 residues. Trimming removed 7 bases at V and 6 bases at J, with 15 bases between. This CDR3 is CASTPYGVHGYTF. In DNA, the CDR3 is TGTGCCAGCACCCCCTACGGAGTTCATGGCTACACCTTC.

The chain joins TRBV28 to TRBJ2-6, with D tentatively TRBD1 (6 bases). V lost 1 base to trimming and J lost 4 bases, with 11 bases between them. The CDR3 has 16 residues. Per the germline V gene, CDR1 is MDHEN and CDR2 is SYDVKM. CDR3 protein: CASSLSPGVGANVLTF. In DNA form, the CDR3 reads TGTGCCAGCAGTTTATCCCCAGGGGTCGGGGCCAACGTCCTGACTTTC.

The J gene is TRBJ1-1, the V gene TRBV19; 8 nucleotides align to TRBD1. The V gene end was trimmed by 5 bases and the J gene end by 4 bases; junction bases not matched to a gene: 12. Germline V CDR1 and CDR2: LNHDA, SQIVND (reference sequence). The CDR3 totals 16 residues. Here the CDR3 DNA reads TGTGCCAGTAGTCGTGGCAGGGGGCCGCAGAGCACTGAAGCTTTCTTT. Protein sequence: CASSRGRGPQSTEAFF.

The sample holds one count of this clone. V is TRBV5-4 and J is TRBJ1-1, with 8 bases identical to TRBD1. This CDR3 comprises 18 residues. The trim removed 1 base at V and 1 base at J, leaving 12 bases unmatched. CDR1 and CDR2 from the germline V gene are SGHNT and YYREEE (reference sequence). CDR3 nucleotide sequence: TGTGCCAGCAGCTTGCCAGGGGGCTATGGTAGGAAGAACACTGAAGCTTTCTTT. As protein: CASSLPGGYGRKNTEAFF.

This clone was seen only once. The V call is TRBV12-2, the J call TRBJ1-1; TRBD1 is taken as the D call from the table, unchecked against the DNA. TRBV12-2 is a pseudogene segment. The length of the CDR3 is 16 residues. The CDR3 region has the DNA TGTGCAAGTCGAACCCGGTGGGATTGGACAGGCACTGAAGCTTTCTTT. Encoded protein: CASRTRWDWTGTEAFF.

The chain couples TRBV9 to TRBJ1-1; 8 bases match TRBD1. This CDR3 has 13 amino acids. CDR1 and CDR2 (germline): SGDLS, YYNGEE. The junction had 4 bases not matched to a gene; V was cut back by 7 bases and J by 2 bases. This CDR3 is CASATGDNTEAFF. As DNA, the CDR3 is TGTGCCAGCGCGACAGGGGATAACACTGAAGCTTTCTTT.

This CDR3 is CAWSATGGIFRDGYTF. The CDR3 region has the DNA TGTGCCTGGAGTGCGACAGGGGGAATATTTAGAGATGGCTACACCTTC. The chain couples TRBV30 to TRBJ1-2; 9 bases are a match to TRBD1. CDR1 and CDR2 from the germline V gene are GTSNPN and SVGIG (reference sequence). This CDR3 is 16 amino acids long. The V and J ends lost 1 base and 6 bases, in that order; junction bases with no gene match: 12.

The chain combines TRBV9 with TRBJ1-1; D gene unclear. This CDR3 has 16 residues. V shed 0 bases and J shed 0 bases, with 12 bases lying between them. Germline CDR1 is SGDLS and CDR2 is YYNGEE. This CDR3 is CASSVGVGSLNTEAFF. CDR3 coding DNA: TGTGCCAGCAGCGTAGGGGTAGGGAGTTTGAACACTGAAGCTTTCTTT.

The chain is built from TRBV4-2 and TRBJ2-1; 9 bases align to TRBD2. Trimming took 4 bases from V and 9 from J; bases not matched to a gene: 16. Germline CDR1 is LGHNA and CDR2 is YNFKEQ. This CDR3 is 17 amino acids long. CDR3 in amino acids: CASSREGASGVLGEQFF. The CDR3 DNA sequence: TGTGCCAGCAGCCGGGAGGGAGCTAGCGGGGTTCTTGGTGAGCAGTTCTTC.

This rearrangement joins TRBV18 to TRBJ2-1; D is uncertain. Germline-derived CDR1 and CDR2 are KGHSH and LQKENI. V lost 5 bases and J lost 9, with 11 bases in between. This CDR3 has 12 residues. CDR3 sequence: CASSSPGGEQFF. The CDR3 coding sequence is TGTGCCAGCTCATCCCCCGGTGGTGAGCAGTTCTTC.

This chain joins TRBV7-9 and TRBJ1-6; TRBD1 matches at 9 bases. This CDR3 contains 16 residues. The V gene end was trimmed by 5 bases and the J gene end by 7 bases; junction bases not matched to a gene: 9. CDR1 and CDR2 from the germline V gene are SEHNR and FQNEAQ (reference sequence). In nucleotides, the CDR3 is TGTGCCAGCAGCCACCGGGACAGGGTAGGAAATTCACCCCTCCACTTT. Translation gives CASSHRDRVGNSPLHF.

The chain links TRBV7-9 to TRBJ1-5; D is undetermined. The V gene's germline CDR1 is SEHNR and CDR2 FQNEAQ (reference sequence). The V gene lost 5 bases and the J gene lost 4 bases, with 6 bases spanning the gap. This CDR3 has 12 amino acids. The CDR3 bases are TGTGCCAGCAGCCGCACTAATCAGCCCCAGCATTTT. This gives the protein CASSRTNQPQHF.

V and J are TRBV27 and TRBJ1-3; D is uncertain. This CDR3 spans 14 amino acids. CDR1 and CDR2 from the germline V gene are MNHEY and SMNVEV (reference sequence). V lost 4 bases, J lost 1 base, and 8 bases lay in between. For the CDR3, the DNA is TGTGCCAGCAGTTCCCATCAGTCTGGAAACACCATATATTTT. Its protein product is CASSSHQSGNTIYF.

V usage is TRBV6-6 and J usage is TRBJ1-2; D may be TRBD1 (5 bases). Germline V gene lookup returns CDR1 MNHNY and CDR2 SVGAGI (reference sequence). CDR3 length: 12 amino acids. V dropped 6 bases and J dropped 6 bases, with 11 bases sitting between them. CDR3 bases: TGTGCCAGCAGCCGCCAAGGGGATGGCTACACCTTC. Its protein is CASSRQGDGYTF.

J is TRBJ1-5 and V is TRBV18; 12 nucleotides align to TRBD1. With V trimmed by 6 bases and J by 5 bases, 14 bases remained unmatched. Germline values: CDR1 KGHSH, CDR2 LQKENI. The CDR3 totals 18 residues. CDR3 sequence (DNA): TGTGCCAGCTCCCCGACCGGGACAGGGGGCTCTAAGGATCAGCCCCAGCATTTT. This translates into CASSPTGTGGSKDQPQHF.

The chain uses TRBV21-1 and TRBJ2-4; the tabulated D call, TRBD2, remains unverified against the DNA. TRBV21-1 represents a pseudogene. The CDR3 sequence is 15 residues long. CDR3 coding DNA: TGTGCCAGCAGCAAACGGGGGACCTTGTTAGACATTCAGTACTTC. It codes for CASSKRGTLLDIQYF.

CDR3 nucleotides: TGCGCCAGCAGTCGTCACCGGGACAGGGGAACTGAAGCTTTCTTT. Protein: CASSRHRDRGTEAFF. The chain links TRBV5-1 to TRBJ1-1; TRBD1 aligns across 10 bases. The J segment lost 5 bases and the V segment lost 5 bases, leaving 9 bases of the junction unmatched. Germline-derived CDR1 and CDR2 are SGHRS and YFSETQ. This CDR3 has 15 amino acids.

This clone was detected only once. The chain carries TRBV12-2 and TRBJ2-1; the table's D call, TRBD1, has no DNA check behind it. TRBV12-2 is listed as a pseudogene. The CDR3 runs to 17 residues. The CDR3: CASRFRPSNRTGDEQFF. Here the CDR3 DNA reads TGTGCAAGTCGTTTTCGCCCATCAAACCGAACAGGGGATGAGCAGTTCTTC.

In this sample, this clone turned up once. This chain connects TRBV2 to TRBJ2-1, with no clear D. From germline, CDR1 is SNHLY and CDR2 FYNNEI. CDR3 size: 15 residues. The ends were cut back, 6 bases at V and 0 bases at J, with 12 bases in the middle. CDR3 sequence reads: CASSPFRSSYNEQFF. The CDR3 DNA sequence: TGTGCCAGCAGCCCGTTCCGGAGCTCCTACAATGAGCAGTTCTTC.

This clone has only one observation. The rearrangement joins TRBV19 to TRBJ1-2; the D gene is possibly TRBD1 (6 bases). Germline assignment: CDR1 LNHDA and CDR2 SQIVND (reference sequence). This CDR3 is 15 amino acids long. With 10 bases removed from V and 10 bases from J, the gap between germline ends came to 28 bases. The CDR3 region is CATSQGGPGHGAYTF. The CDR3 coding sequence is TGTGCCACCTCACAAGGTGGACCGGGACATGGGGCCTACACCTTC.

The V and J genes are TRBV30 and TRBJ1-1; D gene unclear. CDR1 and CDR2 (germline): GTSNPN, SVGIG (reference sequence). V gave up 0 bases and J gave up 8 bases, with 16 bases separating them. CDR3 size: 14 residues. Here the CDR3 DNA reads TGTGCCTGGAGTGTACGGCCCCCTAGATTCGAAGCTTTCTTT. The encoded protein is CAWSVRPPRFEAFF.

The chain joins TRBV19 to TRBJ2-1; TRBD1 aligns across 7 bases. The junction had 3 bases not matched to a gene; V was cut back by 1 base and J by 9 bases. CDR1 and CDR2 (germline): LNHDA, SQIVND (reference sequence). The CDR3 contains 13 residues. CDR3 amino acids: CASSIGTGIEQFF. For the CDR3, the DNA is TGTGCCAGTAGTATAGGGACAGGCATTGAGCAGTTCTTC.

The CDR3 DNA reads as TGTGCCAGCAGCTTAGCACTACAGGGGGCGCGGGGCTACACCTTC. It specifies CASSLALQGARGYTF. The chain employs TRBV7-2 and TRBJ1-2, with 9 positions matching TRBD1. The CDR3 is 15 residues long. The V and J ends lost 0 bases and 8 bases, in that order; junction bases with no gene match: 7. Germline lookup yields CDR1 SGHTA and CDR2 FQGNSA. Full variable domain (missing parts from reference TRBV7-2 and TRBJ1-2): GAGVSQSPSNKVTEKGKDVELRCDPISGHTALYWYRQSLGQGLEFLIYFQGNSAPDKSGLPSDRFSAERTGGSVSTLTIQRTQQEDSAVYLCASSLALQGARGYTFGSGTRLTVV.

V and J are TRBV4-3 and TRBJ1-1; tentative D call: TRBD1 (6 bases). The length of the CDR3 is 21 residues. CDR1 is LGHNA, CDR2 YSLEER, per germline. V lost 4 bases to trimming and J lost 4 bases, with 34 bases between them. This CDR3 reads CASSRPPSQEQGTRQVTEAFF. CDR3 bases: TGCGCCAGCAGCCGGCCCCCGAGCCAAGAACAGGGTACGAGGCAGGTCACTGAAGCTTTCTTT.

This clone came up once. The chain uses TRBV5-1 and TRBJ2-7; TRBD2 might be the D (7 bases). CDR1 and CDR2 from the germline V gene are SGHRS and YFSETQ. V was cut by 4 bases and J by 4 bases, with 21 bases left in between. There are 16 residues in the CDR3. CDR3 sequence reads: CASSREGHTDRYEQYF. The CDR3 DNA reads TGCGCCAGCAGCAGGGAGGGACATACGGACCGGTACGAGCAGTACTTC.

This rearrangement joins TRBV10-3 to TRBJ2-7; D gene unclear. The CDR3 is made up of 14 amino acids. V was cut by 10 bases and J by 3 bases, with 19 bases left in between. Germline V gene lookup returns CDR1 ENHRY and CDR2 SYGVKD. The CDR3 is CATKQTAQVYEQYF. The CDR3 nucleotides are TGTGCCACCAAACAGACCGCGCAGGTCTACGAGCAGTACTTC.

As DNA, the CDR3 is TGTGCCAGTAGTATAGTGGCCGGGACAGGGGGCAAGGAGCAGTACTTC. This encodes CASSIVAGTGGKEQYF. The chain is built from TRBV19 and TRBJ2-7, with TRBD1 matching 12 bases. The CDR3 is 16 amino acids. The ends lost 1 base at V and 7 bases at J; junction bases unmatched: 8. Germline CDR1 is LNHDA and CDR2 is SQIVND (reference sequence).

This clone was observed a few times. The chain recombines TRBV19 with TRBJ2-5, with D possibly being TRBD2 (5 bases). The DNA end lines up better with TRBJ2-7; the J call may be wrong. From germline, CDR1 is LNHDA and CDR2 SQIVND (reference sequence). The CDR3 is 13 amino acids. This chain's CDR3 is CASSILGGREQYF. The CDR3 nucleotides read TGTGCCAGTAGTATACTAGGAGGTCGCGAGCAGTACTTC.

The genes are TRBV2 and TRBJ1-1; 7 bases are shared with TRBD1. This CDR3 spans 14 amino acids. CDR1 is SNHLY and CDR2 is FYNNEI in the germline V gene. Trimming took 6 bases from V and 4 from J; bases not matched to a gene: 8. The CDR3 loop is CASSLNRGGTEAFF. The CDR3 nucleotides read TGTGCCAGCAGCCTAAACAGGGGTGGCACTGAAGCTTTCTTT.

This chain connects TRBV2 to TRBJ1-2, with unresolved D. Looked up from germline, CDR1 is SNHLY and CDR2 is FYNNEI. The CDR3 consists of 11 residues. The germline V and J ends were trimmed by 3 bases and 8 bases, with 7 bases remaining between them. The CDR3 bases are TGTGCCAGCAGTGACCCGTCCGGCTACACCTTC. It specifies CASSDPSGYTF.